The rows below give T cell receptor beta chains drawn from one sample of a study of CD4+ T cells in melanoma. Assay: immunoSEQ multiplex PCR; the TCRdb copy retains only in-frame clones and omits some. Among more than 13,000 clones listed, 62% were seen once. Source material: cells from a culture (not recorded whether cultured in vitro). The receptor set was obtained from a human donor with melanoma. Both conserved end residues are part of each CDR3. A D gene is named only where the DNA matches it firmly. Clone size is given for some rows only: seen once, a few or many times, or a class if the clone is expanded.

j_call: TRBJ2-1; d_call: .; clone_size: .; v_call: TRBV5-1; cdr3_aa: CASSLRAYNEQFF; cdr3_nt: TGCGCCAGCAGCTTAAGAGCCTACAATGAGCAGTTCTTC
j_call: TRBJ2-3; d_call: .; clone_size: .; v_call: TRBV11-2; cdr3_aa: CASGGWVTDTQYF; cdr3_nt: TGTGCCAGCGGTGGGTGGGTCACAGATACGCAGTATTTT
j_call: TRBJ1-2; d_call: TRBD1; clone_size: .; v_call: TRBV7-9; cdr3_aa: CASSSTSLYRGLSYGYTF; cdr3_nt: TGTGCCAGCAGCTCAACTTCCCTGTACAGGGGGCTGTCGTATGGCTACACCTTC
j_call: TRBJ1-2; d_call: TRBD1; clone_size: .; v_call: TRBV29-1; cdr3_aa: CSVEDRGTGGGGYTF; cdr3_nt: TGCAGCGTTGAAGATAGGGGGACAGGGGGCGGTGGCTACACCTTC
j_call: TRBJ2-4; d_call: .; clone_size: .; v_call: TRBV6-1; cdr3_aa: CASTQDQAKNIQYF; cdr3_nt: TGTGCCAGCACCCAGGACCAAGCCAAAAACATTCAGTACTTC
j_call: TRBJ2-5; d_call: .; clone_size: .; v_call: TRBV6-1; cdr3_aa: CASRDLSGNQETQYF; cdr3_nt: TGTGCCAGCAGAGATTTGAGCGGTAACCAAGAGACCCAGTACTTC
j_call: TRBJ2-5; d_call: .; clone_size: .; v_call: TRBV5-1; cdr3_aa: CASSLGHAKETQYF; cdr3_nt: TGCGCCAGCAGCTTGGGACATGCAAAAGAGACCCAGTACTTC
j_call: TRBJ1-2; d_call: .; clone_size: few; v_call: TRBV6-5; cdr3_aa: CASSYESGSGYTF; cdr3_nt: TGTGCCAGCAGTTACGAGTCAGGGAGCGGCTACACCTTC
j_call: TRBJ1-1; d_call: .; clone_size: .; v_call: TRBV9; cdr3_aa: CASSETGARNTEAFF; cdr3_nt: TGTGCCAGCAGCGAGACGGGGGCGCGGAACACTGAAGCTTTCTTT
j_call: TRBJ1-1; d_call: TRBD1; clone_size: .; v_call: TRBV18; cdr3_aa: CASSPLGQASTEAFF; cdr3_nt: TGTGCCAGCTCACCCCTGGGACAGGCAAGCACTGAAGCTTTCTTT
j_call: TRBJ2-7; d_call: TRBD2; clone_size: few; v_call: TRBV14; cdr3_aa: CASSQGVLAGGSYEQYF; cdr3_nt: TGTGCCAGCAGCCAAGGGGTCCTAGCGGGGGGGTCCTACGAGCAGTACTTC
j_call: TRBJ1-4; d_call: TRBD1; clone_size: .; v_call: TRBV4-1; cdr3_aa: CASSQGLRGHGNEKLFF; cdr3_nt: TGCGCCAGCAGCCAAGGTCTCAGGGGGCATGGTAATGAAAAACTGTTTTTT
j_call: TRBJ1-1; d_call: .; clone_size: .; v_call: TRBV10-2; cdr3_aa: CASSGDLGGRTEAFF; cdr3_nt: TGCGCCAGCAGCGGGGATCTTGGGGGTAGAACTGAAGCTTTCTTT
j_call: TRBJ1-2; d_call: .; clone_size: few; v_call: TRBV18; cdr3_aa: CASRIGTRSYGYTF; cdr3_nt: TGTGCCAGCCGGATCGGCACCCGCAGCTATGGCTACACCTTC
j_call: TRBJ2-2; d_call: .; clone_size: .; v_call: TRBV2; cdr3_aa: CASREFATGELFF; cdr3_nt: TGTGCCAGCAGGGAGTTCGCCACCGGGGAGCTGTTTTTT
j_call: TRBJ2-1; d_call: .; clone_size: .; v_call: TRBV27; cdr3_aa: CASSLSWTSKLNEQFF; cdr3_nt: TGTGCCAGCAGTTTATCTTGGACAAGCAAACTAAATGAGCAGTTCTTC
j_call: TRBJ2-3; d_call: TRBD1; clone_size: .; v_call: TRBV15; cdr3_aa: CATSRDRRGGSSTDTQYF; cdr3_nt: TGTGCCACCAGCAGAGATCGCCGAGGGGGCTCAAGCACAGATACGCAGTATTTT
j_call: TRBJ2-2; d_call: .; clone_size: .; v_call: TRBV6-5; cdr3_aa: CASRRDSAGELFF; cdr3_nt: TGTGCCAGCAGACGCGACTCGGCCGGGGAGCTGTTTTTT